This TCR beta chain originates from a study of T cells after posttransplantation cyclophosphamide. Assay used: immunoSEQ multiplex PCR; TCRdb lists only in-frame clones, some missing. Of thousands of clones listed, more than 65% are singletons. Findings and limits, study-wide: Donor-recipient repertoire similarity was low at 1-2 months, rising over year one. Skin or GI-infiltrating T cells shared few TRB sequences with blood. After PTCy, TRB diversity resembled that of CNI/methotrexate controls.

Notes on this clone: Antigen unknown.

There are 14 residues in the CDR3. In germline, CDR1 is MNHEY, CDR2 SVGAGI. V shed 7 bases, J shed 8 bases, and the junction held 11 bases outside the gene matches. The receptor was isolated from a man aged 30 to 39 with a blood cancer, CMV-positive, and with a related stem cell donor. Sequenced material: PBMCs. V is TRBV6-5 and J is TRBJ2-1; 7 nucleotides align to TRBD2. The CDR3 nucleotides are TGTGCCAGCACCACGGGGGGAATGAGCGATGAGCAGTTCTTC. Translated: CASTTGGMSDEQFF.